The 27 T cell receptor beta chains in this list originate from one sample, sequenced in a study of T cells after yellow fever vaccination. Using its own MiXCR run on the 5' RACE reads, TCRdb lists one record per CDR3 protein. The repertoire holds 180,000 or so distinct CDR3 sequences, with 11% as singletons. This material consisted of CD8+ T cells sorted from PBMCs, taken 15 days after the yellow fever booster vaccination. The receptors shown here come from a man between 18 and 35 years old who received the YFV17D yellow fever vaccine.

V is TRBV6-5 and J is TRBJ1-5; D gene unclear. In germline, CDR1 is MNHEY, CDR2 SVGAGI. Trimming shortened V by 6 bases and J by 3 bases, and 9 bases separated the two germline ends. The CDR3 is 13 residues long. CDR3 in DNA: TGTGCCAGCAGGGCCGGAGACAATCAGCCCCAGCATTTT. Translated: CASRAGDNQPQHF.

V is TRBV4-1 and J is TRBJ2-6; D gene ambiguous. Trimming stripped 4 bases from V and 0 bases from J, with 7 bases between. CDR1 is MGHRA and CDR2 is YSYEKL in the germline V gene. This CDR3 is built from 15 residues. This CDR3 reads CASSRPASGANVLTF. In DNA, the CDR3 is TGCGCCAGCAGCCGTCCGGCCTCTGGGGCCAACGTCCTGACTTTC.

V is TRBV4-3 and J is TRBJ1-4; D perhaps matches TRBD1 (6 bases). This CDR3 has 14 amino acids. Germline CDR1 LGHNA, CDR2 YSLEER. V was trimmed by 4 bases and J by 8 bases, leaving 14 bases between them. This CDR3 reads CASSPSPGEEKLFF. The DNA of the CDR3 is TGCGCCAGCAGCCCATCCCCAGGGGAGGAAAAACTGTTTTTT.

V is TRBV20-1 and J is TRBJ2-2; maybe TRBD2 (6 bases). Germline CDR1 is DFQATT and CDR2 is SNEGSKA (reference sequence). Trimming removed 0 bases at V and 6 bases at J, with 8 bases between. This CDR3 contains 13 residues. The CDR3 nucleotides read TGCAGTGCTAGAGAGGGCGGGGCCGGGGAGCTGTTTTTT. It specifies CSAREGGAGELFF.

The rearrangement links TRBV7-3 to TRBJ2-2; 9 bases fit TRBD2. Trimming cost V 5 bases and J 3 bases; bases outside gene matches: 4. This CDR3 has 15 amino acids. Germline lookup yields CDR1 SGHTA and CDR2 FQGTGA. The CDR3 DNA sequence: TGTGCCAGCAGCCCTAGCGGGGACTACACCGGGGAGCTGTTTTTT. It is translated as CASSPSGDYTGELFF.

As regards this clonotype: The junction departs from germline at one end; a sequencing error may be responsible. This chain uses TRBV29-1 with TRBJ2-4, with TRBD1 matching over 7 bases. The germline V gene has CDR1 SQVTM and CDR2 ANQGSEA. The CDR3 runs to 15 residues. CDR3 in amino acids: CSVEGTALAKNIQYF. CDR3 DNA sequence: TGCAGCGTAGAAGGGACAGCGCTAGCCAAAAACATTCAGTACTTC.

This clonotype was seen a few times. The chain uses TRBV12-3 or TRBV12-4 and TRBJ1-2; unclear D gene. Deletions cut 6 bases from V and 0 bases from J, with 11 bases between. This CDR3 is built from 14 residues. Written as DNA, the CDR3 is TGTGCCAGCAGCCCAAACGGAGCTAACTATGGCTACACCTTC. It yields the protein CASSPNGANYGYTF.

J is TRBJ2-1 and V is TRBV9, with D unclear. V was trimmed by 0 bases and J by 10 bases, leaving 5 bases between them. The CDR3 extends over 11 amino acids. Per the germline V gene, CDR1 is SGDLS and CDR2 is YYNGEE. The CDR3: CASSVDSEQFF. The CDR3 DNA is TGTGCCAGCAGCGTAGACAGCGAGCAGTTCTTC.

This clonotype was seen more than once but under ten times. This chain uses TRBV27 with TRBJ2-7, with D hard to call. Trimming removed 6 bases from V and 0 bases from J, with 6 bases in between. The germline CDR1 and CDR2 sequences are MNHEY and SMNVEV (reference sequence). This CDR3 spans 12 amino acids. CDR3 protein: CASSPNSYEQYF. The CDR3 DNA sequence: TGTGCCAGCAGCCCTAACTCCTACGAGCAGTACTTC.

This sequence joins TRBV24-1 and TRBJ2-1; TRBD2 matches at 14 bases. CDR3 size: 15 residues. The junction had 3 bases not matched to a gene; V was cut back by 7 bases and J by 5 bases. Per the germline V gene, CDR1 is KGHDR and CDR2 is SFDVKD. CDR3 sequence: CATRGLAGGNNEQFF. The CDR3, as DNA: TGTGCCACCAGAGGACTAGCGGGGGGAAACAATGAGCAGTTCTTC.

The chain couples TRBV12-3 or TRBV12-4 to TRBJ2-3; D possibly corresponds to TRBD1 (5 bases). Trimming took off 2 bases at V and 2 bases at J, with 17 bases between the two ends. This CDR3 region has 17 residues. For the CDR3, the DNA is TGTGCCAGCAGTTTAATGGGCAGGGCCGATATCACAGATACGCAGTATTTT. It codes for CASSLMGRADITDTQYF.

The rearrangement uses TRBV19 and TRBJ2-7, with 9 positions matching TRBD2. V lost 5 bases, J lost 3 bases, and 8 bases stayed unmatched. CDR3 length: 15 amino acids. Per the germline V gene, CDR1 is LNHDA and CDR2 is SQIVND (reference sequence). CDR3: CASSPRDSGGYEQYF. In nucleotides, the CDR3 is TGTGCCAGTAGTCCTCGTGATAGCGGGGGCTACGAGCAGTACTTC.

This clonotype was observed a few times. The rearrangement joins TRBV6-5 to TRBJ2-2; possibly TRBD2 for D (5 bases). Germline lookup yields CDR1 MNHEY and CDR2 SVGAGI. Trimming shortened V by 4 bases and J by 2 bases, and 17 bases separated the two germline ends. There are 17 residues in the CDR3. This CDR3 is CASSSFEMRANTGELFF. DNA for the CDR3: TGTGCCAGCAGTTCCTTCGAAATGAGGGCCAACACCGGGGAGCTGTTTTTT.

Only a few counts were recorded for this clonotype. The genes are TRBV4-2 and TRBJ1-2; D is unresolved. V lost 5 bases and J 2 bases, leaving 12 bases between the germline ends. The germline V gene encodes CDR1 LGHNA and CDR2 YNFKEQ. There are 14 residues in the CDR3. CDR3 in amino acids: CASSGPRNNYGYTF. The CDR3 nucleotides are TGTGCCAGCAGCGGGCCGAGAAACAACTATGGCTACACCTTC.

Only one count was recorded for this clonotype. The V gene is TRBV29-1, the J gene TRBJ2-2, with unresolved D. V lost 4 bases to trimming and J lost 4 bases, with 7 bases between them. The CDR3 totals 12 residues. Germline loops: CDR1 SQVTM, CDR2 ANQGSEA. The CDR3 DNA sequence: TGCAGCGTTGTTGGGCGCACCGGGGAGCTGTTTTTT. Residues: CSVVGRTGELFF.

V is TRBV2 and J is TRBJ2-3, with D possibly being TRBD1 (6 bases). The CDR3 consists of 16 residues. Germline V gene data show CDR1 as SNHLY and CDR2 as FYNNEI. The germline V and J ends were trimmed by 6 bases and 1 base, with 17 bases remaining between them. The CDR3 DNA follows: TGTGCCAGCAGGGAATTTAGCGAGGGGGGCACAGATACGCAGTATTTT. Residues: CASREFSEGGTDTQYF.

In the case of this clonotype: A much larger clone differs by one base, so this may be a read error. The chain employs TRBV12-3 or TRBV12-4 and TRBJ2-1; TRBD1 matches at 9 bases. The CDR3 has 15 amino acids. Trimming cost V 7 bases and J 4 bases; bases outside gene matches: 8. The CDR3 nucleotides read TGTGCCAGCACGGACTGGACAGGGGATTACAATGAGCAGTTCTTC. Its protein is CASTDWTGDYNEQFF.

The sample holds a few counts of this clonotype. The J gene is TRBJ2-2, the V gene TRBV5-1; D may be TRBD2 (7 bases). This CDR3 comprises 14 residues. Deletions cut 4 bases from V and 6 bases from J, with 13 bases between. From germline, CDR1 is SGHRS and CDR2 YFSETQ. The chain's CDR3 is CASSPAGGPGELFF. The CDR3 nucleotides are TGCGCCAGCAGCCCCGCCGGGGGGCCCGGGGAGCTGTTTTTT.

This clonotype was observed a handful of times. V gene TRBV6-5 combines with J gene TRBJ2-7, with TRBD1 identical over 10 bases. CDR3 length: 14 residues. After removal of 6 bases from V and 0 bases from J, the junction contained 2 bases not matched to a gene. CDR1 is MNHEY and CDR2 is SVGAGI in the germline V gene. CDR3 loop: CASRTGGLSYEQYF. In nucleotides, the CDR3 is TGTGCCAGCAGGACAGGGGGCCTCTCCTACGAGCAGTACTTC.

This clonotype was observed a handful of times. The gene calls are TRBV7-9 and TRBJ2-5; 8 bases fit TRBD1. CDR1 and CDR2 (germline): SEHNR, FQNEAQ (reference sequence). J was trimmed by 5 bases and V by 4 bases; bases with no gene match: 15. The CDR3 is 17 residues long. CDR3 protein: CASSSTGARDRGETQYF. The CDR3 DNA follows: TGTGCCAGCAGCTCCACCGGTGCGCGTGACAGGGGTGAGACCCAGTACTTC.

This clonotype was counted a few times. CDR3 DNA sequence: TGTGCCAGCAGTGAATTACGCTTACCGGCCTCCTACGAGCAGTACGTC. Encoded protein: CASSELRLPASYEQYV. V usage is TRBV6-1 and J usage is TRBJ2-7; D remains ambiguous. Germline V gene data show CDR1 as MNHNS and CDR2 as SASEGT. The CDR3 totals 16 residues. V shed 2 bases and J shed 0 bases, with 14 bases lying between them.

The V call is TRBV19, the J call TRBJ2-5; D call uncertain. Germline V gene sequence: CDR1 LNHDA, CDR2 SQIVND (reference sequence). Between the trimmed V and J ends, which lost 0 bases and 2 bases, there was a span of 10 bases. The CDR3 is made up of 15 amino acids. Written as DNA, the CDR3 is TGTGCCAGTAGTATAGATCGGGTCAATCAAGAGACCCAGTACTTC. Amino acid sequence: CASSIDRVNQETQYF.

This chain links TRBV12-3 or TRBV12-4 with TRBJ2-3; TRBD2 aligns across 10 bases. The CDR3 is made up of 15 amino acids. With 6 bases clipped from V and 7 bases from J, the junction kept 10 bases outside the gene matches. The CDR3 is CASSYRSGGQNTQYF. The CDR3 region has the DNA TGTGCCAGCAGCTATCGTAGCGGGGGGCAGAATACGCAGTATTTT.

This clonotype showed up many times. The chain links TRBV20-1 to TRBJ2-3, with TRBD2 identical over 7 bases. V shed 3 bases, J shed 3 bases, and the junction held 0 bases outside the gene matches. This CDR3 spans 12 amino acids. Germline CDR1 reads DFQATT; CDR2 reads SNEGSKA (reference sequence). The CDR3 coding sequence is TGCAGTGCTAGCGGGGGGACAGATACGCAGTATTTT. This sequence encodes CSASGGTDTQYF.

The chain recombines TRBV6-1 with TRBJ1-6; D not certain. Germline lookup yields CDR1 MNHNS and CDR2 SASEGT. V was shortened by 1 base and J by 7 bases, with 8 bases between the two germline ends. This CDR3 spans 14 amino acids. CDR3 bases: TGTGCCAGCAGTGAAGATGGGGAAAATTCACCCCTCCACTTT. The encoded protein is CASSEDGENSPLHF.

In this sample, this clonotype turned up a few times. The rearrangement uses TRBV11-2 and TRBJ2-1; the match to TRBD2 covers 10 bases. J was trimmed by 12 bases and V by 1 base; bases with no gene match: 9. CDR1 and CDR2 (germline): SGHAT, FQNNGV. The CDR3 runs to 15 residues. CDR3 residues: CASSLVPSGGLGQFF. CDR3 nucleotide sequence: TGTGCCAGCAGCTTAGTCCCTAGCGGGGGCCTCGGGCAGTTCTTC.

This clonotype was seen a handful of times. This chain joins TRBV19 and TRBJ2-3; TRBD2 agrees at 7 bases. Unmatched junction bases numbered 15, after V lost 11 bases and J lost 4 bases. Germline CDR1 LNHDA, CDR2 SQIVND (reference sequence). CDR3 length: 15 amino acids. CDR3 sequence: CAVRPTGGMADTQYF. CDR3 sequence (DNA): TGTGCCGTTAGACCAACCGGGGGGATGGCAGATACGCAGTATTTT.